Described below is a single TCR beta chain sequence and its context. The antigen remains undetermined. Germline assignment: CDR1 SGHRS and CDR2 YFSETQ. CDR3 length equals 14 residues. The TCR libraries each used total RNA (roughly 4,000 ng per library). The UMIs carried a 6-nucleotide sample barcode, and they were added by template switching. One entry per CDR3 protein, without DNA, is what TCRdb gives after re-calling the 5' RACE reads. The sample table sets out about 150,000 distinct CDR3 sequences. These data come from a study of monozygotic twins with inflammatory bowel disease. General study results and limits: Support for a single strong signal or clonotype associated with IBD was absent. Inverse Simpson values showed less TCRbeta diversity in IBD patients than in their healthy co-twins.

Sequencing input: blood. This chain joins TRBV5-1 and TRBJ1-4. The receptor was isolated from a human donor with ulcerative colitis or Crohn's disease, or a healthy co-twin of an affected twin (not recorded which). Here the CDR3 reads CASSLGAQREKLFF. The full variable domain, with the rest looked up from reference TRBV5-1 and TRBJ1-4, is KAGVTQTPRYLIKTRGQQVTLSCSPISGHRSVSWYQQTPGQGLQFLFEYFSETQRNKGNFPGRFSGRQFSNSRSEMNVSTLELGDSALYLCASSLGAQREKLFFGSGTQLSVL.